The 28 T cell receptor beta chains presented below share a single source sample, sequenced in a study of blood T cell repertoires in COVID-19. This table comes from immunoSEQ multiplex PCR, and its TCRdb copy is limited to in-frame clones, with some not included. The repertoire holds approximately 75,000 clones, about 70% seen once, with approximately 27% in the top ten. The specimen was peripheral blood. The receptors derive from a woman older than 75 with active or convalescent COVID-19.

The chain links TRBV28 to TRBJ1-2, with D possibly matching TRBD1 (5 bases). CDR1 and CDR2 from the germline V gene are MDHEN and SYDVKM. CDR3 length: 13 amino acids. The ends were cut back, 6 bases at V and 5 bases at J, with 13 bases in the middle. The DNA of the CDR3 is TGTGCCAGCAGGAACAGGCGGTTTTATGGCTACACCTTC. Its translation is CASRNRRFYGYTF.

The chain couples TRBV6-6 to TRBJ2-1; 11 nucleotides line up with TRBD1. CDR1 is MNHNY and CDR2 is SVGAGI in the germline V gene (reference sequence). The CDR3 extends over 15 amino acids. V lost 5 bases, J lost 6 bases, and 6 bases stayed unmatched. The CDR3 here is CASSSGQGARNEQFF. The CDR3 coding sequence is TGTGCCAGCAGTAGCGGACAGGGGGCGCGCAATGAGCAGTTCTTC.

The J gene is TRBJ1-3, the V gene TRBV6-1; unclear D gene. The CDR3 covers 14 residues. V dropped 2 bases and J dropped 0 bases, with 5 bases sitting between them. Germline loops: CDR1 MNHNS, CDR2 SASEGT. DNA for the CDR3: TGTGCCAGCAGTGAACAGATCTCTGGAAACACCATATATTTT. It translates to CASSEQISGNTIYF.

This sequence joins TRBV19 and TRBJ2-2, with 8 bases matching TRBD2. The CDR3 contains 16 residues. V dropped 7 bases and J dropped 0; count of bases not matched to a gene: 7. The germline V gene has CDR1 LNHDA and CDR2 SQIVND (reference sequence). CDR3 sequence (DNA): TGTGCCAGTACAAAGACTAGCGAAGCGAACACCGGGGAGCTGTTTTTT. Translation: CASTKTSEANTGELFF.

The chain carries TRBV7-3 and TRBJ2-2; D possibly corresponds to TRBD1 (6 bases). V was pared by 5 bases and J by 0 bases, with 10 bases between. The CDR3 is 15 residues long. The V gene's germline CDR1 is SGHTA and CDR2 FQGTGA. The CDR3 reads CASSQDRTNTGELFF. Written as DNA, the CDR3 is TGTGCCAGCAGCCAAGACAGGACGAACACCGGGGAGCTGTTTTTT.

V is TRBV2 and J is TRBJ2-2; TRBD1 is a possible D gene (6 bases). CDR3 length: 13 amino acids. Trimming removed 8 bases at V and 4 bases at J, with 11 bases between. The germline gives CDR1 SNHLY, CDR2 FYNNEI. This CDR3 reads CASGQGGTGELFF. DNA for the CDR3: TGTGCCAGCGGACAAGGGGGCACCGGGGAGCTGTTTTTT.

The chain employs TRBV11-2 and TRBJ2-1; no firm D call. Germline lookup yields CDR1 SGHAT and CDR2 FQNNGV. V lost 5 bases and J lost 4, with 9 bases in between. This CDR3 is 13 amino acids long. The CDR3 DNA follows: TGTGCCAGCAGCCCCGGCGGTTACAATGAGCAGTTCTTC. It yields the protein CASSPGGYNEQFF.

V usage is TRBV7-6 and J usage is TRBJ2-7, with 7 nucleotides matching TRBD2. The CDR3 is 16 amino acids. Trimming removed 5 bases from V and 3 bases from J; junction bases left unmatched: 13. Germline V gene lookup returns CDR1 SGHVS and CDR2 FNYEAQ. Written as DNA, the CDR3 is TGTGCCAGCAGCCCCGGAGTCTCTAGCGGAAACTACGAGCAGTACTTC. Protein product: CASSPGVSSGNYEQYF.

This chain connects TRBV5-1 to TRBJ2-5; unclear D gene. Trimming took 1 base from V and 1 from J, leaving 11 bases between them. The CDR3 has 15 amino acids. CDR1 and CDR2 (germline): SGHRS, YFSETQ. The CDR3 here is CASSLIMNSQETQYF. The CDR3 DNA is TGCGCCAGCAGCTTGATAATGAACAGCCAAGAGACCCAGTACTTC.

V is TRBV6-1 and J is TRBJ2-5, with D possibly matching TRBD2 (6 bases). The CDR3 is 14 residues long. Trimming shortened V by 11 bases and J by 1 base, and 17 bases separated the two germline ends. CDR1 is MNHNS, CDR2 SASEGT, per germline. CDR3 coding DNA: TGTGCCGTCACTGGTCGGGGGACCCAAGAGACCCAGTACTTC. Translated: CAVTGRGTQETQYF.

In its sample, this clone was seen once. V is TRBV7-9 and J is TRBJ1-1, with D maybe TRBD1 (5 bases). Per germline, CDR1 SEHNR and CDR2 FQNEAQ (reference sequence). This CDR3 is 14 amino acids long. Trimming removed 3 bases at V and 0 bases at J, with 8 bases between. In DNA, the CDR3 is TGTGCCAGCAGCTTGACGACAGTGAACACTGAAGCTTTCTTT. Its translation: CASSLTTVNTEAFF.

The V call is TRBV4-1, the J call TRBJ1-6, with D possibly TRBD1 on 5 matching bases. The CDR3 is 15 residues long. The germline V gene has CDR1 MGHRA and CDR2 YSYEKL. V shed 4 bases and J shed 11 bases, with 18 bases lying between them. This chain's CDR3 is CASSPLFGAGTPLHF. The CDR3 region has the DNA TGCGCCAGCAGCCCATTGTTTGGGGCCGGAACACCCCTCCACTTT.

The CDR3 sequence: CASSLGRVSSYNEQFF. The CDR3 region has the DNA TGTGCCAGCAGCCTGGGTAGAGTTAGCTCCTACAATGAGCAGTTCTTC. V gene TRBV5-6 combines with J gene TRBJ2-1; no clear D. V lost 4 bases to trimming and J lost 0 bases, with 14 bases between them. From germline, CDR1 is SGHDT and CDR2 YYEEEE. The CDR3 has 16 residues.

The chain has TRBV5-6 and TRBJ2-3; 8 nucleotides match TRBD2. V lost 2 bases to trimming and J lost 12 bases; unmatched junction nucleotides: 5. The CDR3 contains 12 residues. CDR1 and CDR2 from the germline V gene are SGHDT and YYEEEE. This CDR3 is CASSLSGGSQYF. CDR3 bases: TGTGCCAGCAGCTTAAGCGGGGGTTCCCAGTATTTT. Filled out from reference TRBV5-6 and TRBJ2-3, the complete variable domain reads DAGVTQSPTHLIKTRGQQVTLRCSPKSGHDTVSWYQQALGQGPQFIFQYYEEEERQRGNFPDRFSGHQFPNYSSELNVNALLLGDSALYLCASSLSGGSQYFGPGTRLTVL.

CDR3 sequence: CASSPTGLAEYEQYF. The CDR3 DNA reads as TGCGCCAGCAGCCCTACGGGACTAGCGGAATACGAGCAGTACTTC. This chain joins TRBV5-1 and TRBJ2-7, with 11 bases identical to TRBD2. The CDR3 runs 15 residues. CDR1 is SGHRS, CDR2 YFSETQ, per germline. J lost 4 bases, V lost 4 bases, and 7 bases had no gene match.

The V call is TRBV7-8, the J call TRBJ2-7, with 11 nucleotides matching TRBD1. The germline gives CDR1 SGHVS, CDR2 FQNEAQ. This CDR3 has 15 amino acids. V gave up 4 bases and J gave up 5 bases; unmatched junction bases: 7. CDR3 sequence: CASSSSGTGGHEQYF. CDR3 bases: TGTGCCAGCAGCTCTTCCGGGACAGGGGGGCACGAGCAGTACTTC.

The CDR3 spells CASSLVGQTNSNQPQHF. The CDR3 DNA reads TGTGCCAGCAGCTTAGTGGGACAGACTAATAGCAATCAGCCCCAGCATTTT. V is TRBV7-8 and J is TRBJ1-5; TRBD1 agrees at 7 bases. Trimming at V came to 1 base and at J to 0 bases, leaving 6 bases not matched to a gene. CDR3 length equals 17 residues. The V gene's germline CDR1 is SGHVS and CDR2 FQNEAQ.

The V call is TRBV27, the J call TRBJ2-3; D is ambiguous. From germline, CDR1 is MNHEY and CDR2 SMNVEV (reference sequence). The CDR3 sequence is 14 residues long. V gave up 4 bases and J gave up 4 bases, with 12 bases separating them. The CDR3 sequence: CASSSDRLADTQYF. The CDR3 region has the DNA TGTGCCAGCAGTTCTGACCGACTGGCAGATACGCAGTATTTT.

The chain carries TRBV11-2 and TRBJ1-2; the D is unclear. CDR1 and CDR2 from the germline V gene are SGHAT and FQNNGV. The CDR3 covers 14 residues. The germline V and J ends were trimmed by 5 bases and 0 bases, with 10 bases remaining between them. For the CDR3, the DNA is TGTGCCAGCAGCCCTTTTGCTACTAACTATGGCTACACCTTC. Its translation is CASSPFATNYGYTF.

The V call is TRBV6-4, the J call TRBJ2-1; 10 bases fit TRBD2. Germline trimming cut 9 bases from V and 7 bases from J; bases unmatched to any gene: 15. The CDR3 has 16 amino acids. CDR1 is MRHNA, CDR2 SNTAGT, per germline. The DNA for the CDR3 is TGTGCCAGGGATACTAGCGGGACCCCGGCTGGGAATGAGCAGTTCTTC. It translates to CARDTSGTPAGNEQFF.

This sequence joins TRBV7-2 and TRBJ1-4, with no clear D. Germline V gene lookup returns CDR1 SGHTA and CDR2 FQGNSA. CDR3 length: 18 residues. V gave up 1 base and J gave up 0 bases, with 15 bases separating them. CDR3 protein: CASSLGVIAGATNEKLFF. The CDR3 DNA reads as TGTGCCAGCAGCTTAGGGGTTATCGCTGGAGCAACTAATGAAAAACTGTTTTTT. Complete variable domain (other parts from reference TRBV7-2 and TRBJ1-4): GAGVSQSPSNKVTEKGKDVELRCDPISGHTALYWYRQSLGQGLEFLIYFQGNSAPDKSGLPSDRFSAERTGGSVSTLTIQRTQQEDSAVYLCASSLGVIAGATNEKLFFGSGTQLSVL.

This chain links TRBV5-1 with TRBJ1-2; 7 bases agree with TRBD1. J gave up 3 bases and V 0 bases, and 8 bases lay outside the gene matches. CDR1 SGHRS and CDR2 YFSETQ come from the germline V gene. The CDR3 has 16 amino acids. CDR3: CASSLAPTGNDYGYTF. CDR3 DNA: TGCGCCAGCAGCTTGGCCCCGACAGGGAATGACTATGGCTACACCTTC. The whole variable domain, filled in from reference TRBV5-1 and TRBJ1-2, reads KAGVTQTPRYLIKTRGQQVTLSCSPISGHRSVSWYQQTPGQGLQFLFEYFSETQRNKGNFPGRFSGRQFSNSRSEMNVSTLELGDSALYLCASSLAPTGNDYGYTFGSGTRLTVV.

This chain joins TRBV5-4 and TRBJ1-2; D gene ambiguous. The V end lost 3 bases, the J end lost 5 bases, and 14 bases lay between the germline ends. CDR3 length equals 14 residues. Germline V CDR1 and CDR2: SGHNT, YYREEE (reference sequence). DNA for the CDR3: TGTGCCAGCAGCTCCGGACGGGAGTTTTATGGCTACACCTTC. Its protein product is CASSSGREFYGYTF.

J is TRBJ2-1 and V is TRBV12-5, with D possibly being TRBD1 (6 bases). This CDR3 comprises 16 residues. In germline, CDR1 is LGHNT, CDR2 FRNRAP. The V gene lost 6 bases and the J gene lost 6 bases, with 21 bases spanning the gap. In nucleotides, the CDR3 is TGTGCTAGTGGCCGAGCGGACAGCTCAATAGCCAATGAGCAGTTCTTC. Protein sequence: CASGRADSSIANEQFF.

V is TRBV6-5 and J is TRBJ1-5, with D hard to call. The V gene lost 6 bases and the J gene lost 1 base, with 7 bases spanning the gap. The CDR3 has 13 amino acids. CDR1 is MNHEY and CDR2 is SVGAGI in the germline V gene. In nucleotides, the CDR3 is TGTGCCAGCAGCTCGCAGAGCAATCAGCCCCAGCATTTT. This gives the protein CASSSQSNQPQHF.

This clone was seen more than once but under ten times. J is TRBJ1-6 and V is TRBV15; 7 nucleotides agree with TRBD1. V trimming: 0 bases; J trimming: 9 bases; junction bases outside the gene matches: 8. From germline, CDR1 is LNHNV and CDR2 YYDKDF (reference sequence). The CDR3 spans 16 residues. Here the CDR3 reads CATSRDDAHRGSPLHF. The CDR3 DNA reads TGTGCCACCAGCAGAGATGACGCCCACAGGGGTTCACCCCTCCACTTT. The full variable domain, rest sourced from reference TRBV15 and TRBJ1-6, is DAMVIQNPRYQVTQFGKPVTLSCSQTLNHNVMYWYQQKSSQAPKLLFHYYDKDFNNEADTPDNFQSRRPNTSFCFLDIRSPGLGDTAMYLCATSRDDAHRGSPLHFGNGTRLTVT.

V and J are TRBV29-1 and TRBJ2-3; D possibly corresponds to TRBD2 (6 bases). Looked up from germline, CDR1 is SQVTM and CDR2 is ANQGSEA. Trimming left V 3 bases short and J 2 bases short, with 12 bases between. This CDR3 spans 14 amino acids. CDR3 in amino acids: CSVDGTSPTDTQYF. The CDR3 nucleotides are TGCAGCGTTGACGGGACTTCACCCACAGATACGCAGTATTTT.

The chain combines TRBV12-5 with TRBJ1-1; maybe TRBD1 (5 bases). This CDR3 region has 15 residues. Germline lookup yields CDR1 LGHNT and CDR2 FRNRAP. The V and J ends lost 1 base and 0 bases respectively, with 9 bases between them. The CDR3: CASGLGTRMNTEAFF. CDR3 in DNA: TGTGCTAGTGGTTTGGGGACACGCATGAACACTGAAGCTTTCTTT.